This T cell receptor beta chain was recovered during a study of CD8+CD57+ T cells in acquired aplastic anemia. This clonotype was recorded many times. The trim removed 3 bases at V and 1 base at J, leaving 11 bases unmatched. Germline V gene sequence: CDR1 SQVTM, CDR2 ANQGSEA. This CDR3 has 16 amino acids. Profiling of TCR beta VDJ combinations and CDR3 sequences used genomic DNA as template. TCRdb reprocessed the reads via MiXCR and lists one record per CDR3 protein. The sample consists of under 150,000 distinct CDR3 sequences, nearly 40% of them appearing once. The patients chosen for sequencing had shown expansion of CD8+CD57+ cells (detected by flow cytometry).

The TCR comes from a human donor with aplastic anemia. Sequencing was carried out using sorted CD4+, CD8+, or CD8+CD57+ T cells (not recorded which) from PBMCs. The chain is built from TRBV29-1 and TRBJ1-2; TRBD1 agrees at 7 bases. The DNA of the CDR3 is TGCAGCGTTGACCCACTCCAGGACAGGATTAACTATGGCTACACCTTC. Translation gives CSVDPLQDRINYGYTF.